Each of the 30 T cell receptor beta chains below was sequenced from the same sample in a study of T cells in Graves' hyperthyroidism and ophthalmopathy (dated 2019 in TCRdb). Libraries were prepared through multiplex PCR. For sequencing, an Illumina HiSeq 2000 was employed. TCR beta CDR3 regions were amplified from RNA transcripts. The first round of RT-PCR for the TCR CDR3 was performed with the HTBI primer set and the Qiagen OneStep RT-PCR kit. TCRdb trimmed public reads at Q25 via fastp, called clones via MiXCR and kept in-frame beta chains. Rows are unified per CDR3 protein, each entry keeping the most common DNA and genes. The sample profile shows about 640,000 distinct CDR3 sequences; 20% to 25% of them were found once. Jointly, the top ten make up approximately 30% of the sample. Sequencing was carried out using blood. These receptors were collected from a man aged 25 to 40 with Graves' ophthalmopathy.

In its sample, this clonotype was seen many times. The J gene is TRBJ2-1, the V gene TRBV20-1; 10 nucleotides agree with TRBD2. Per the germline V gene, CDR1 is DFQATT and CDR2 is SNEGSKA (reference sequence). The V segment lost 5 bases and the J segment 6 bases; nucleotides outside the gene matches: 10. The CDR3 runs 15 residues. CDR3 amino acids: CSAQGTSGIRNEQFF. The CDR3 bases are TGCAGTGCTCAAGGAACTAGCGGGATTCGCAATGAGCAGTTCTTC.

This clonotype was counted many times. This rearrangement joins TRBV7-8 to TRBJ2-5; TRBD1 aligns across 7 bases. The CDR3 is 14 residues long. V trimming: 5 bases; J trimming: 3 bases; junction bases outside the gene matches: 6. CDR1 and CDR2 (germline): SGHVS, FQNEAQ. CDR3 sequence (DNA): TGTGCCAGCAGCCAGACAGGGCGTAAAGAGACCCAGTACTTC. Translation gives CASSQTGRKETQYF.

As for this clonotype: A much larger clone sits a single nucleotide away, making a read error possible. V is TRBV6-1 and J is TRBJ2-7; unclear D gene. The CDR3 contains 14 residues. V was cut by 3 bases and J by 0 bases, with 9 bases left in between. The germline V gene encodes CDR1 MNHNS and CDR2 SASEGT. The CDR3: CASSDSQSSYEQYF. For the CDR3, the DNA is TGTGCCAGCAGTGACAGCCAGAGCTCCTACGAGCAGTACTTC.

This clonotype was seen a few times. The genes are TRBV28 and TRBJ2-2, with a weak D call TRBD2 (7 bases). Germline V gives CDR1 MDHEN, CDR2 SYDVKM. The CDR3 length is 16 residues. The V end lost 4 bases, the J end lost 1 base, and 13 bases lay between the germline ends. The CDR3, as DNA: TGTGCCAGCAGTTCCCCCGGGGGGCGGAACACCGGGGAGCTGTTTTTT. Translating gives CASSSPGGRNTGELFF.

The V and J genes are TRBV5-1 and TRBJ2-7; D uncertain. This CDR3 is built from 12 residues. The V end was cut by 4 bases, the J end by 6 bases, with 11 bases between. Germline CDR1 is SGHRS and CDR2 is YFSETQ. CDR3 in amino acids: CASSLTGSEQYF. The CDR3 DNA is TGCGCCAGCAGCCTAACGGGTAGCGAGCAGTACTTC.

Notes on this clonotype: A much larger clone differs from this one at a single base, so this may be a read error. The rearrangement joins TRBV7-2 to TRBJ2-1, with 10 bases identical to TRBD2. The end of the DNA is better explained by TRBJ2-7, so the J call may be wrong. The CDR3 consists of 15 residues. Germline V gene sequence: CDR1 SGHTA, CDR2 FQGNSA. The CDR3 DNA is TGTGCCAGCAGAAAAGCGGGAGGGGTTTACAATGAGCAGTACTTC. Its translation is CASRKAGGVYNEQYF.

Note on this clonotype: The junction and the germline gene differ at one end; a read error may be behind it. The chain uses TRBV24-1 and TRBJ2-7; the D gene is possibly TRBD2 (5 bases). The CDR3 is 13 residues long. The germline CDR1 and CDR2 sequences are KGHDR and SFDVKD. CDR3: CATSPGNSHEQYF. The CDR3 coding sequence is TGTGCCACCAGCCCCGGGAACTCCCACGAGCAGTACTTC.

This clonotype showed up many times. The chain joins TRBV7-2 to TRBJ1-2, with 7 bases aligning to TRBD1. In germline, CDR1 is SGHTA, CDR2 FQGNSA. Losses at the gene ends were 5 bases for V and 6 bases for J; bases not matched to a gene: 3. The CDR3 extends over 12 amino acids. The CDR3 reads CASSTTGDGYTF. CDR3 nucleotides: TGTGCCAGCAGCACCACAGGGGATGGCTACACCTTC.

A word on this clonotype: A read error is possible here, since a much larger clone lies one base away. The chain uses TRBV7-2 and TRBJ2-3; D call uncertain. The closer fit of TRBJ1-5 to the DNA end suggests the J call may be wrong. CDR3 length: 15 residues. The germline V gene encodes CDR1 SGHTA and CDR2 FQGNSA. The CDR3 DNA reads TGTGCCAGCAGCTTAGCTAGCGGGAGAACGGATACGCAGCATTTT. It yields the protein CASSLASGRTDTQHF.

This clonotype was detected only a few times. The rearrangement joins TRBV27 to TRBJ2-7, with 11 bases identical to TRBD2. CDR3 length: 15 residues. Per germline, CDR1 MNHEY and CDR2 SMNVEV (reference sequence). Trimming took 5 bases from V and 5 from J; bases not matched to a gene: 8. The chain's CDR3 is CASSRTSGYSHEQYF. CDR3 sequence (DNA): TGTGCCAGCAGTCGGACTAGCGGGTATTCCCACGAGCAGTACTTC.

V gene TRBV9 combines with J gene TRBJ1-2; D unclear. The CDR3 is 12 amino acids. Trimming took off 2 bases at V and 2 bases at J, with 4 bases between the two ends. Germline-derived CDR1 and CDR2 are SGDLS and YYNGEE. DNA for the CDR3: TGTGCCAGCAGCGTGAACAACTATGGCTACACCTTC. As protein: CASSVNNYGYTF.

The chain combines TRBV3-1 with TRBJ2-1, with TRBD2 matching over 8 bases. Germline CDR1 reads LGHDT; CDR2 reads YNNKEL (reference sequence). This CDR3 is 16 amino acids long. Germline trimming cut 3 bases from V and 0 bases from J; bases unmatched to any gene: 4. CDR3: CASSHTSGRSYNEQFF. CDR3 coding DNA: TGTGCCAGCAGCCACACTAGCGGTCGCTCCTACAATGAGCAGTTCTTC.

This clonotype was counted a few times. The chain carries TRBV7-2 and TRBJ2-3, with 7 bases aligning to TRBD2. This CDR3 is 14 amino acids long. Per the germline V gene, CDR1 is SGHTA and CDR2 is FQGNSA. V shed 5 bases, J shed 7 bases, and the junction held 9 bases outside the gene matches. CDR3 sequence: CASSSGTTPNTQYF. DNA of the CDR3: TGTGCCAGCAGCAGCGGGACTACTCCAAATACGCAGTATTTT.

This chain connects TRBV20-1 to TRBJ1-3, with D possibly being TRBD1 (6 bases). In germline, CDR1 is DFQATT, CDR2 SNEGSKA (reference sequence). This CDR3 spans 18 amino acids. The V end was cut by 1 base, the J end by 1 base, with 20 bases between. The CDR3 nucleotides are TGCAGTGCTAGAGTGGGTTTTCTGGGGGCGGAATCTGGAAACACCATATATTTT. This gives the protein CSARVGFLGAESGNTIYF.

There are many counts of this clonotype. The chain employs TRBV28 and TRBJ1-5; no clear D. Germline V CDR1 and CDR2: MDHEN, SYDVKM. The length of the CDR3 is 13 residues. The V gene lost 2 bases and the J gene lost 7 bases, with 9 bases spanning the gap. The CDR3 reads CASSLLGYQPQHF. DNA for the CDR3: TGTGCCAGCAGTTTACTAGGGTACCAGCCCCAGCATTTT.

This clonotype was observed a handful of times. The rearrangement uses TRBV4-1 and TRBJ2-6; D uncertain. V lost 0 bases and J 2 bases, leaving 11 bases between the germline ends. From germline, CDR1 is MGHRA and CDR2 YSYEKL. CDR3 size: 17 residues. The CDR3 DNA reads TGCGCCAGCAGCCAAGATGAAGGAGAAGCTGGGGCCAACGTCCTGACTTTC. It specifies CASSQDEGEAGANVLTF.

This clonotype was seen only a few times. V usage is TRBV7-3 and J usage is TRBJ2-1, with D maybe TRBD1 (7 bases). Germline assignment: CDR1 SGHTA and CDR2 FQGTGA. Trimming took off 5 bases at V and 4 bases at J, with 15 bases between the two ends. The CDR3 contains 15 residues. CDR3 region: CASSRQGRGYNEQFF. CDR3 in DNA: TGTGCCAGCAGCCGACAGGGTCGGGGGTACAATGAGCAGTTCTTC. Full variable domain (outside the CDR3, taken from reference TRBV7-3 and TRBJ2-1): GAGVSQTPSNKVTEKGKYVELRCDPISGHTALYWYRQSLGQGPEFLIYFQGTGAADDSGLPNDRFFAVRPEGSVSTLKIQRTERGDSAVYLCASSRQGRGYNEQFFGPGTRLTVL.

This clonotype was detected many times. The rearrangement links TRBV2 to TRBJ2-2; TRBD2 agrees at 12 bases. J was trimmed by 7 bases and V by 6 bases; bases with no gene match: 15. Germline CDR1 SNHLY, CDR2 FYNNEI. This CDR3 is 18 amino acids long. This CDR3 is CASRPPPWTSGNVGELFF. CDR3 DNA: TGTGCCAGCAGGCCTCCGCCATGGACTAGCGGGAATGTCGGGGAGCTGTTTTTT.

V usage is TRBV11-2 and J usage is TRBJ1-5, with 7 bases that match TRBD1. The CDR3 covers 14 residues. Losses at the gene ends were 4 bases for V and 4 bases for J; bases not matched to a gene: 4. Germline V gives CDR1 SGHAT, CDR2 FQNNGV. The CDR3 loop reads CASSSGQFNQPQHF. CDR3 DNA sequence: TGTGCCAGCAGCTCGGGACAGTTTAATCAGCCCCAGCATTTT. The whole variable domain, remainder taken from reference TRBV11-2 and TRBJ1-5, is EAGVAQSPRYKIIEKRQSVAFWCNPISGHATLYWYQQILGQGPKLLIQFQNNGVVDDSQLPKDRFSAERLKGVDSTLKIQPAKLEDSAVYLCASSSGQFNQPQHFGDGTRLSIL.

This clonotype was observed a handful of times. CDR3 DNA: TGTGCCAGCAGCTTCACAGGCCGGGACACTGAAGCTTTCTTT. Protein product: CASSFTGRDTEAFF. V gene TRBV5-5 combines with J gene TRBJ1-1; possibly TRBD1 for D (5 bases). Germline CDR1 SGHKS, CDR2 YYEKEE (reference sequence). Deletions cut 2 bases from V and 3 bases from J, with 11 bases between. The CDR3 is 14 amino acids. Full variable domain (outside the CDR3, taken from reference TRBV5-5 and TRBJ1-1): DAGVTQSPTHLIKTRGQQVTLRCSPISGHKSVSWYQQVLGQGPQFIFQYYEKEERGRGNFPDRFSARQFPNYSSELNVNALLLGDSALYLCASSFTGRDTEAFFGQGTRLTVV.

This clonotype was observed at least ten times. This chain links TRBV11-2 with TRBJ2-1; 13 positions agree with TRBD2. With 5 bases clipped from V and 3 bases from J, the junction kept 4 bases outside the gene matches. Germline CDR1 reads SGHAT; CDR2 reads FQNNGV. This CDR3 has 16 residues. The CDR3 reads CASSTGLAGDYNEQFF. The DNA for the CDR3 is TGTGCCAGCAGCACCGGACTAGCGGGAGACTACAATGAGCAGTTCTTC.

The chain is built from TRBV6-1 and TRBJ1-1; D is uncertain. CDR3 length: 14 amino acids. Germline CDR1 and CDR2: MNHNS and SASEGT. Trimming cost V 6 bases and J 1 base, with 12 bases left between them. CDR3 loop: CASRLPGWNTEAFF. The CDR3 DNA sequence: TGTGCCAGCAGGCTTCCGGGGTGGAACACTGAAGCTTTCTTT.

CDR3 residues: CASSLRYGVHEQYF. Written as DNA, the CDR3 is TGTGCCAGCAGTTTAAGGTACGGGGTTCACGAGCAGTACTTC. The chain couples TRBV12-3 or TRBV12-4 to TRBJ2-7, with D tentatively TRBD2 (5 bases). V lost 2 bases and J 5 bases, leaving 13 bases between the germline ends. The CDR3 loop spans 14 amino acids.

In this sample, this clonotype turned up a few times. This chain joins TRBV27 and TRBJ2-7; D is unclear. V dropped 0 bases and J dropped 2 bases, with 8 bases sitting between them. The CDR3 is 14 amino acids. Germline lookup yields CDR1 MNHEY and CDR2 SMNVEV (reference sequence). Here the CDR3 DNA reads TGTGCCAGCAGTTTATCGGACGGTACCTACGAGCAGTACTTC. Its translation: CASSLSDGTYEQYF.

Comments on this clonotype: Possible read error: a much larger clone is one base away. V gene TRBV28 combines with J gene TRBJ1-2; 9 nucleotides line up with TRBD1. The germline V gene encodes CDR1 MDHEN and CDR2 SYDVKM. Germline trimming cut 5 bases from V and 3 bases from J; bases unmatched to any gene: 7. The CDR3 spans 15 residues. Here the CDR3 DNA reads TGTGCCAGCAGTAGACCGGGACAGGGTGACTATGGCTACACCTTC. This encodes CASSRPGQGDYGYTF.

The chain combines TRBV20-1 with TRBJ1-5; D is unresolved. CDR1 is DFQATT, CDR2 SNEGSKA, per germline (reference sequence). The CDR3 runs to 16 residues. V was shortened by 1 base and J by 0 bases, with 13 bases between the two germline ends. CDR3 in DNA: TGCAGTGCTAGAGCGACAAACAGATCTAGCAATCAGCCCCAGCATTTT. Its translation is CSARATNRSSNQPQHF.

This clonotype was counted between two and nine times. The CDR3 loop is CSARAGGGTQPQHF. CDR3 in DNA: TGCAGTGCTAGGGCGGGAGGGGGGACTCAGCCCCAGCATTTT. This chain uses TRBV20-1 with TRBJ1-5; maybe TRBD1 (6 bases). CDR3 size: 14 residues. V shed 3 bases and J shed 6 bases, with 15 bases lying between them. The germline V gene encodes CDR1 DFQATT and CDR2 SNEGSKA (reference sequence).

This sequence joins TRBV9 and TRBJ1-4; D is possibly TRBD1 (5 bases). The CDR3 is made up of 17 amino acids. Deletions cut 3 bases from V and 0 bases from J, with 15 bases between. The germline V gene encodes CDR1 SGDLS and CDR2 YYNGEE. CDR3 region: CASSGLTGDSTNEKLFF. DNA of the CDR3: TGTGCCAGCAGCGGCCTTACAGGAGACTCAACTAATGAAAAACTGTTTTTT.

This clonotype was found a few times. V gene TRBV7-6 combines with J gene TRBJ1-2; D uncertain. CDR3 size: 13 residues. Trimming removed 5 bases at V and 3 bases at J, with 10 bases between. Germline CDR1 and CDR2: SGHVS and FNYEAQ. CDR3 nucleotide sequence: TGTGCCAGCAGCCTACTCGGAGACTATGGCTACACCTTC. Residues: CASSLLGDYGYTF.

As for this clonotype: Sequence at one end of the junction differs from germline and may be a read error. The V gene is TRBV7-9, the J gene TRBJ2-7, with no clear D. The V gene's germline CDR1 is SEHNR and CDR2 FQNEAQ (reference sequence). This CDR3 is 11 amino acids long. The CDR3 DNA follows: TGTGCCAGCAGCAACACCTACGCGCAGTACTTC. Translated: CASSNTYAQYF. Supplemented by reference TRBV7-9 and TRBJ2-7, the full variable domain reads DTGVSQNPRHKITKRGQNVTFRCDPISEHNRLYWYRQTLGQGPEFLTYFQNEAQLEKSRLLSDRFSAERPKGSFSTLEIQRTEQGDSAMYLCASSNTYAQYFGPGTRLTVT.